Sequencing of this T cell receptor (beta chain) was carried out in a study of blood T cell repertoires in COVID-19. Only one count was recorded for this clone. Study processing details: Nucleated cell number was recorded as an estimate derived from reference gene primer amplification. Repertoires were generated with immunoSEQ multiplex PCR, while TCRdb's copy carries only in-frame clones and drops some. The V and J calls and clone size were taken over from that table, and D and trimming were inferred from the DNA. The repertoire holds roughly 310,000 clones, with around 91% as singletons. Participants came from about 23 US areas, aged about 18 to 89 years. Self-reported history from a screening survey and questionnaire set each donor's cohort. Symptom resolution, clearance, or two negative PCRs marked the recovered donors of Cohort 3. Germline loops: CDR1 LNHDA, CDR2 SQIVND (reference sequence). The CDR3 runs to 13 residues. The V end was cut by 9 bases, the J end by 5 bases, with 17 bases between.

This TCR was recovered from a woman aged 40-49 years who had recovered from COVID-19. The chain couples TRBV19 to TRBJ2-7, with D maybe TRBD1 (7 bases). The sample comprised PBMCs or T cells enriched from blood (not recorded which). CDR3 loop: CASRGRGENEQYF. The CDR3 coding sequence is TGTGCCAGCAGGGGCAGGGGGGAGAACGAGCAGTACTTC.